The source of this T cell receptor beta chain is a study of T cells in Graves' hyperthyroidism and ophthalmopathy. Findings of the study overall: Ophthalmopathy got predicted by the model a median approximately six months before its onset. Blood held most thyroid clonotypes expanded above 0.001 frequency. Ophthalmopathy was distinguished from stable hyperthyroidism by 13 V-J signatures.

CDR3 length equals 16 residues. J gave up 5 bases and V 6 bases, and 14 bases lay outside the gene matches. Germline V gives CDR1 SEHNR, CDR2 FQNEAQ (reference sequence). Details on this clonotype: Its antigen remains unknown.

The investigators amplified TCR beta CDR3 regions from RNA transcripts. First-round RT-PCR targeting the TCR CDR3 was performed with the HTBI primer set. One entry per CDR3 protein, called by TCRdb with MiXCR from the multiplex PCR reads. The table lists about 640,000 distinct CDR3 sequences, less than 25% of them singletons, with 34% in the top ten. Ophthalmopathy in the patients scored at least 3 on Clinical Activity Score and at least 4 on NOSPECS grade, lasting under 3 months. The sequence was obtained from a man aged 25 to 45 with Graves' ophthalmopathy. The V gene is TRBV7-9, the J gene TRBJ2-5; TRBD1 aligns across 8 bases. Input material: blood. The DNA of the CDR3 is TGTGCCAGCAGTGACGCGGCAGGGGGCTTAGGGGAGACCCAGTACTTC. Its protein product is CASSDAAGGLGETQYF.